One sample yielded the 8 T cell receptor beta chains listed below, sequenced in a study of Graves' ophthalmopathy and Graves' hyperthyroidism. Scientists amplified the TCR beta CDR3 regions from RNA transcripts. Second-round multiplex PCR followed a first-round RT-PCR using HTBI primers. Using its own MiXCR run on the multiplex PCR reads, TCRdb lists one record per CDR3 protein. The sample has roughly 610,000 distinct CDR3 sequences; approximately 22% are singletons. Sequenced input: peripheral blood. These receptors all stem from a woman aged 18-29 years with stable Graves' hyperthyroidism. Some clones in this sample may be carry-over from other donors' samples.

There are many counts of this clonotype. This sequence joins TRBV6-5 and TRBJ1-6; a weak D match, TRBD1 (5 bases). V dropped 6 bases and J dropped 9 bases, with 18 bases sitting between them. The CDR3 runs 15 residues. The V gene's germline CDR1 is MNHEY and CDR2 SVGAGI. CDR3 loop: CASSGILYGGSPLHF. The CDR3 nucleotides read TGTGCCAGCAGCGGAATACTGTACGGGGGTTCACCCCTCCACTTT.

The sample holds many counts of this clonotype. CDR3 coding DNA: TGTGCCACCAGCGGGACACAGGGTTGGGGCTACACCTTC. Amino acids: CATSGTQGWGYTF. The J gene is TRBJ1-2, the V gene TRBV15, with a possible D match to TRBD1 (6 bases). Trimming shortened V by 5 bases and J by 8 bases, and 15 bases separated the two germline ends. The CDR3 loop spans 13 amino acids. Germline CDR1 and CDR2: LNHNV and YYDKDF (reference sequence).

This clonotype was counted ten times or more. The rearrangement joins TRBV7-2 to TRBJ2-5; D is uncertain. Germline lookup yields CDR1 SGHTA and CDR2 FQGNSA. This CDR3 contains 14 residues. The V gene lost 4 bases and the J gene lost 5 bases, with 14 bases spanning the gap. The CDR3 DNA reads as TGTGCCAGCAGCTCTGTGGCGGACGGCGAGACCCAGTACTTC. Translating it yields CASSSVADGETQYF. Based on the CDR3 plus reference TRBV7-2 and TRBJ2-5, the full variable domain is GAGVSQSPSNKVTEKGKDVELRCDPISGHTALYWYRQSLGQGLEFLIYFQGNSAPDKSGLPSDRFSAERTGGSVSTLTIQRTQQEDSAVYLCASSSVADGETQYFGPGTRLLVL.

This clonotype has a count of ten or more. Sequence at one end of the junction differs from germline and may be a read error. The CDR3, as DNA: TGCGCCAGCAGCTTGGAGGTGGGAAACTATGGCGACACCTTC. This translates into CASSLEVGNYGDTF. The rearrangement links TRBV5-1 to TRBJ1-2, with unresolved D. The CDR3 has 14 amino acids. Germline V gene sequence: CDR1 SGHRS, CDR2 YFSETQ.

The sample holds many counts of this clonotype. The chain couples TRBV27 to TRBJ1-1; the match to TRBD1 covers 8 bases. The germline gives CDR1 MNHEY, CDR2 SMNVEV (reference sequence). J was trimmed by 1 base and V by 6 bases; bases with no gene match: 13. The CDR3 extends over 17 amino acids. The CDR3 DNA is TGTGCCAGCAGGGGTCCCTACCTACAGGGGGGGAACACTGAAGCTTTCTTT. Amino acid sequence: CASRGPYLQGGNTEAFF.

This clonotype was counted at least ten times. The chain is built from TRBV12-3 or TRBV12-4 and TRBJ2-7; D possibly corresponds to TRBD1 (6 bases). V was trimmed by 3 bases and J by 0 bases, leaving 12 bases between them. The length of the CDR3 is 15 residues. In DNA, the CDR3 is TGTGCCAGCAGTTTCAGGGGATTAGACTCCTACGAGCAGTACTTC. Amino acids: CASSFRGLDSYEQYF.

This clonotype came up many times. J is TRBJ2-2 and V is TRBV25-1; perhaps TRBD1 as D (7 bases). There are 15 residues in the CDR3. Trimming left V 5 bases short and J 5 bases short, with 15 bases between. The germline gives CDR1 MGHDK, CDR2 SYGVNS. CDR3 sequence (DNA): TGTGCCAGCAGTTTCAGGAGGGGGCCGACCGGGGAGCTGTTTTTT. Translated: CASSFRRGPTGELFF.

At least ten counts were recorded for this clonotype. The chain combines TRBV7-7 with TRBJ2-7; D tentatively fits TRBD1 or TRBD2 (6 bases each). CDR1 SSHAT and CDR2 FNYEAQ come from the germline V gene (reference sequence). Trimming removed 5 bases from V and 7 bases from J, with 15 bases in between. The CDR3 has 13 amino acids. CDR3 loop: CASSPEGGKEQYF. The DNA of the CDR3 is TGTGCCAGCAGCCCCGAGGGGGGTAAGGAGCAGTACTTC.